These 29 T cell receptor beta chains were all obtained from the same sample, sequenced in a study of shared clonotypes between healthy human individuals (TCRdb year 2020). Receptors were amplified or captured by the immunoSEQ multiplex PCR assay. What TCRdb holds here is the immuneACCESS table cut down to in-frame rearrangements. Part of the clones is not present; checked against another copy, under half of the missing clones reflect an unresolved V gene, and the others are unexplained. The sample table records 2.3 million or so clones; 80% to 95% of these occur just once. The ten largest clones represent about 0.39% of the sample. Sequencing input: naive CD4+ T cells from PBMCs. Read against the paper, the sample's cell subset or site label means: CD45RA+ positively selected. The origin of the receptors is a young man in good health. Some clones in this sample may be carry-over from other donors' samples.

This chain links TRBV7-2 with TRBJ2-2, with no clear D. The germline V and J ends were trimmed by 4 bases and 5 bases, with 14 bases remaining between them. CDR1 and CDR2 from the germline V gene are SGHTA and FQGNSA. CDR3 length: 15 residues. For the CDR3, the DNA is TGTGCCAGCAGCTACCGATACAGTGGGACCGGGGAGCTGTTTTTT. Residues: CASSYRYSGTGELFF.

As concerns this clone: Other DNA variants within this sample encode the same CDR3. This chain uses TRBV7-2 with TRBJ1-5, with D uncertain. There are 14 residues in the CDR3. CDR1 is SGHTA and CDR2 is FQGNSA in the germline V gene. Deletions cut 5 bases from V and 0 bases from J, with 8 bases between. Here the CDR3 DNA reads TGTGCCAGCAGCCCCCGTGGTAGCAATCAGCCCCAGCATTTT. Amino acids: CASSPRGSNQPQHF.

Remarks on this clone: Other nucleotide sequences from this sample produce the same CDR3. CDR3 coding DNA: TGTGCCAGCAGCTTGAAGTCAGGGTCGGATACGCAGTATTTT. Encoded protein: CASSLKSGSDTQYF. The genes are TRBV5-4 and TRBJ2-3; tentatively, D is TRBD1 (5 bases). The ends were cut back, 1 base at V and 6 bases at J, with 12 bases in the middle. The CDR3 has 14 amino acids. CDR1 is SGHNT and CDR2 is YYREEE in the germline V gene (reference sequence).

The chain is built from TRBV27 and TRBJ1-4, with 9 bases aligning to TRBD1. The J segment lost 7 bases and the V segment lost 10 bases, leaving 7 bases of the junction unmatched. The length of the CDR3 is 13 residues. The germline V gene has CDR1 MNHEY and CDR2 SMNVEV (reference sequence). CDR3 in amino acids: CATRDRVSEKLFF. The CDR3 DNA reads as TGTGCCACCCGGGACAGGGTGAGTGAAAAACTGTTTTTT.

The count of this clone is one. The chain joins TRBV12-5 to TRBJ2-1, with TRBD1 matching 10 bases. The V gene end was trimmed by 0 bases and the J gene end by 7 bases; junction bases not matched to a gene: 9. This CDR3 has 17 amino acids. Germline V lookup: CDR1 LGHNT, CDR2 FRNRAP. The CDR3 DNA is TGTGCTAGTGGTTTGGTAATAGACAGGGGGCGCGTAAATGAGCAGTTCTTC. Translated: CASGLVIDRGRVNEQFF.

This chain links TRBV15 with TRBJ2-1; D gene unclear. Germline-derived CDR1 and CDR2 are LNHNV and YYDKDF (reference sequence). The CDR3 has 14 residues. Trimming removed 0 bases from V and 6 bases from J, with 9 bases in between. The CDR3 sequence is CATSRDLVRNEQFF. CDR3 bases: TGTGCCACCAGCAGAGATTTGGTCCGCAATGAGCAGTTCTTC.

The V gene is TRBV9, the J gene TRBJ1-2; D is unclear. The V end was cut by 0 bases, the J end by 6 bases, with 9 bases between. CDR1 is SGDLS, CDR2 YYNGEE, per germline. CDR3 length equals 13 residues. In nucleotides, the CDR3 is TGTGCCAGCAGCGTAGAACCTGGGGATGGCTACACCTTC. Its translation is CASSVEPGDGYTF.

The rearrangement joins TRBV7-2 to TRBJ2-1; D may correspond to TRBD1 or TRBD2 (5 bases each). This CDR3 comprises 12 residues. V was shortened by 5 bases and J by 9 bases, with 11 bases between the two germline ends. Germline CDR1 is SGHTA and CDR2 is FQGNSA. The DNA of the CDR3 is TGTGCCAGCAGCCGCCCTGGGGGTGAGCAGTTCTTC. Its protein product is CASSRPGGEQFF. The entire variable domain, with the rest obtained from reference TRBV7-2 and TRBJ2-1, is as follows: GAGVSQSPSNKVTEKGKDVELRCDPISGHTALYWYRQSLGQGLEFLIYFQGNSAPDKSGLPSDRFSAERTGGSVSTLTIQRTQQEDSAVYLCASSRPGGEQFFGPGTRLTVL.

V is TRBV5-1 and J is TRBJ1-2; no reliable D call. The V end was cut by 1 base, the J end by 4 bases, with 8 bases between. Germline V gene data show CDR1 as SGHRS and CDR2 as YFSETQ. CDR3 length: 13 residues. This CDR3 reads CASSLMGLYGYTF. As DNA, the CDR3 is TGCGCCAGCAGCTTGATGGGCCTCTATGGCTACACCTTC. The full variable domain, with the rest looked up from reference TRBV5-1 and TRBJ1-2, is KAGVTQTPRYLIKTRGQQVTLSCSPISGHRSVSWYQQTPGQGLQFLFEYFSETQRNKGNFPGRFSGRQFSNSRSEMNVSTLELGDSALYLCASSLMGLYGYTFGSGTRLTVV.

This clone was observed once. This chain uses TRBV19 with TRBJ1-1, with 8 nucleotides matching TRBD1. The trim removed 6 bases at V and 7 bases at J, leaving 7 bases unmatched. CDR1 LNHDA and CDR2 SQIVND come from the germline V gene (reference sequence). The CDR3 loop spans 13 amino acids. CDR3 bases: TGTGCCAGTAGCGACAGGGGACCACGTGAAGCTTTCTTT. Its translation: CASSDRGPREAFF.

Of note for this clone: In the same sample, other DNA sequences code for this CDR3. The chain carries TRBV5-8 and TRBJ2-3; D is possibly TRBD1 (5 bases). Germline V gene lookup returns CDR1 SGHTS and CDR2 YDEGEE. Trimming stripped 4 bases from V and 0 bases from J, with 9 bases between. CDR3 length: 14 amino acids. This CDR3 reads CASSPTASTDTQYF. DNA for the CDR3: TGTGCCAGCAGCCCGACAGCTAGCACAGATACGCAGTATTTT.

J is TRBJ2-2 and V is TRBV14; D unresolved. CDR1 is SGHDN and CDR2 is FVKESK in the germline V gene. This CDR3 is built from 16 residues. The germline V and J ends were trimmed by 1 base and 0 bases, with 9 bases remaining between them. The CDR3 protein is CASSQGQLTNTGELFF. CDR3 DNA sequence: TGTGCCAGCAGCCAAGGACAACTTACGAACACCGGGGAGCTGTTTTTT.

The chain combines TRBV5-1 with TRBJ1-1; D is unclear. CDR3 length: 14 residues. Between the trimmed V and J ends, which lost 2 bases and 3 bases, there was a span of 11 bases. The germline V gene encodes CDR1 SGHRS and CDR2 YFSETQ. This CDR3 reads CASSLGPRYTEAFF. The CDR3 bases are TGCGCCAGCAGCTTAGGTCCGAGGTACACTGAAGCTTTCTTT.

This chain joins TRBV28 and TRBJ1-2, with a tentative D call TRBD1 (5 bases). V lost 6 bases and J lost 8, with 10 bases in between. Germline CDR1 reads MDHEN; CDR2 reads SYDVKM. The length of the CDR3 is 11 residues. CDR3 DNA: TGTGCCAGCAGCCGGGACGGCGGCTACACCTTC. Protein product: CASSRDGGYTF.

Here the CDR3 DNA reads TGTGCCAGCAGCTTCTCGGACAGGGCGAACACTGAAGCTTTCTTT. Amino acids: CASSFSDRANTEAFF. The V gene is TRBV14, the J gene TRBJ1-1; TRBD1 agrees at 8 bases. Losses at the gene ends were 5 bases for V and 1 base for J; bases not matched to a gene: 6. Germline values: CDR1 SGHDN, CDR2 FVKESK. The CDR3 covers 15 residues.

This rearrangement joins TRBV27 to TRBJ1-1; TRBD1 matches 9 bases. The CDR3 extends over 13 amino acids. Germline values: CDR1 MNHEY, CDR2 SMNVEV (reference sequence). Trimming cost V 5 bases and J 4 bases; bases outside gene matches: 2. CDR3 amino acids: CASSPTGGTEAFF. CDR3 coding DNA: TGTGCCAGCAGTCCGACAGGGGGCACTGAAGCTTTCTTT.

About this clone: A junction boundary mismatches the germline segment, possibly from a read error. CDR3: CASSQDSPGRSYGYAF. In DNA form, the CDR3 reads TGTGCCAGCAGCCAAGACTCACCGGGACGGAGCTATGGCTACGCCTTC. The gene calls are TRBV4-2 and TRBJ1-2, with D possibly matching TRBD1 (5 bases). Germline V gene lookup returns CDR1 LGHNA and CDR2 YNFKEQ. There are 16 residues in the CDR3.

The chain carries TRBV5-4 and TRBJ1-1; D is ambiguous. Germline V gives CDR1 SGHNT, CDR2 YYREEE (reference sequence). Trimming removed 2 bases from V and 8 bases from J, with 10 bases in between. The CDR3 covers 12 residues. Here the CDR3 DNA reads TGTGCCAGCAGCTTTCGGCGGGAAGAAGCTTTCTTT. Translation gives CASSFRREEAFF.

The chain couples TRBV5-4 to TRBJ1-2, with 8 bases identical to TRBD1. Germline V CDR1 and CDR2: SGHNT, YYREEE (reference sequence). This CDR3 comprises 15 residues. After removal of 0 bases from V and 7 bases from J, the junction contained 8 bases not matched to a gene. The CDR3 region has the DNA TGTGCCAGCAGCTTGGGGGGGACAGGTCAGGGTGGCTACACCTTC. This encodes CASSLGGTGQGGYTF.

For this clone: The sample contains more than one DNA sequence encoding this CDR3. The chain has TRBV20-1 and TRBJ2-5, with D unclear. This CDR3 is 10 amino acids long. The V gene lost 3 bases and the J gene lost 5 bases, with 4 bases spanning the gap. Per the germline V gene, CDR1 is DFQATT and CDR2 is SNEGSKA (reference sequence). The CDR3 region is CSASGETQYF. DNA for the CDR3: TGCAGTGCTAGTGGGGAGACCCAGTACTTC.

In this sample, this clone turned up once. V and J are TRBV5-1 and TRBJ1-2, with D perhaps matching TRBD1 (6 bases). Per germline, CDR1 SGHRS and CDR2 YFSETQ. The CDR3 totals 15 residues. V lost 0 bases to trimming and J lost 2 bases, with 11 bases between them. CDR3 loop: CASSLGDTPNYGYTF. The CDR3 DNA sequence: TGCGCCAGCAGCTTGGGGGACACCCCGAACTATGGCTACACCTTC.

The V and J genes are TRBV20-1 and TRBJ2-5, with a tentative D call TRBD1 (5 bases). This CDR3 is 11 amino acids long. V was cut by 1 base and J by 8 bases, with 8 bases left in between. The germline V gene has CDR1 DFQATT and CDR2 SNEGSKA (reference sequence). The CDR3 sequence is CSARARGTQYF. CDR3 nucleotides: TGCAGTGCTAGAGCTAGGGGCACCCAGTACTTC.

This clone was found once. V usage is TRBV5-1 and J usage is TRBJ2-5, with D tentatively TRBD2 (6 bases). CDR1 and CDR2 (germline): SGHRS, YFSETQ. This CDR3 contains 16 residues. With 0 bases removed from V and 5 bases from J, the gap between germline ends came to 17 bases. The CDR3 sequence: CASSLAGSWPGETQYF. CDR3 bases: TGCGCCAGCAGCTTGGCCGGGAGCTGGCCCGGGGAGACCCAGTACTTC.

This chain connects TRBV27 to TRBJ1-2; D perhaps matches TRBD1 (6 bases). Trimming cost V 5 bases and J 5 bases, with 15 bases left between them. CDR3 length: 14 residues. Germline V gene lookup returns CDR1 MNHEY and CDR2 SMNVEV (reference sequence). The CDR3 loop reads CASSPRGGGYGYTF. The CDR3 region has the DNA TGTGCCAGCAGTCCCCGTGGAGGGGGGTATGGCTACACCTTC.

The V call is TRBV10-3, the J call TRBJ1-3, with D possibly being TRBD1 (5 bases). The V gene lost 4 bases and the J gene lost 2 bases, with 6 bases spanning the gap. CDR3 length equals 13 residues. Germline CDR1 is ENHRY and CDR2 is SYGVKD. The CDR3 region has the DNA TGTGCCATCAGTGCAGGGACTGGAAACACCATATATTTT. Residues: CAISAGTGNTIYF.

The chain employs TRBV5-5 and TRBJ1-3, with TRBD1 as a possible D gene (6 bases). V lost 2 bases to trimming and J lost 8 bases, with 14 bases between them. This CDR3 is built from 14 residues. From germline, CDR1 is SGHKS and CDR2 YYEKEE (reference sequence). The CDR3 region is CASSLGGGVDTIYF. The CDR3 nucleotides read TGTGCCAGCAGCTTAGGTGGGGGCGTAGACACCATATATTTT.

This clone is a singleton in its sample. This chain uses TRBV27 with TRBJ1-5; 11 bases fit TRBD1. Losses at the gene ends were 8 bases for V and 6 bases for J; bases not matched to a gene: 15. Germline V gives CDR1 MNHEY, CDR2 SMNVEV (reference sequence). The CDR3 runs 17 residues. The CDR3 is CASGYGTGGKRSQPQHF. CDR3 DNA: TGTGCCAGCGGTTACGGGACAGGGGGGAAGAGGAGTCAGCCCCAGCATTTT.

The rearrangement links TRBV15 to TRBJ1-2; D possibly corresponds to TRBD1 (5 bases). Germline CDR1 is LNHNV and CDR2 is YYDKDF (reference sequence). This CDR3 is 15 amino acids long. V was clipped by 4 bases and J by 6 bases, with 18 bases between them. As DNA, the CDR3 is TGTGCCACCAGCATAAAGGGCGCAGGGCAAAATGGCTACACCTTC. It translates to CATSIKGAGQNGYTF. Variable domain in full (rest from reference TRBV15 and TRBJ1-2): DAMVIQNPRYQVTQFGKPVTLSCSQTLNHNVMYWYQQKSSQAPKLLFHYYDKDFNNEADTPDNFQSRRPNTSFCFLDIRSPGLGDTAMYLCATSIKGAGQNGYTFGSGTRLTVV.

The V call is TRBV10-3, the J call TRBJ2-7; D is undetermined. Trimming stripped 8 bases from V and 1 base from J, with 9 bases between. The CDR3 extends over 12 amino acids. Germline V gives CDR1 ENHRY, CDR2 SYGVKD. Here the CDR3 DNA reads TGTGCCATCGCTTCTTTATCCTACGAGCAGTACTTC. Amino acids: CAIASLSYEQYF.